The sequence of this T cell receptor (beta chain) was determined in a study of shared clonotypes between healthy human individuals. Regarding this clone: The antigen is not known.

Study-wide findings and caveats: Relative to their counterparts shared across all four donors, non-shared clonotypes exhibited diminished generation probabilities. In the sorted subsets, rarefaction showed sequencing was incomplete despite large depth. The researchers took only blood, and tissue repertoires probably look different.

Generated by immunoSEQ multiplex PCR, the TCRdb table keeps only in-frame clones and is missing some. The sample lists around 2.5 million clones, 93% occurring once. Germline values: CDR1 SGDLS, CDR2 YYNGEE. Trimming stripped 0 bases from V and 6 bases from J, with 10 bases between. This CDR3 is 14 amino acids long. The investigators split CD4+ cells into a CD45RA+ naive subset and a CD45RA-negative memory subset. The chain couples TRBV9 to TRBJ1-5, with a possible D match to TRBD1 (5 bases). The receptor was isolated from a man aged 18 to 30 in good health. Some clones in this sample may be carry-over from other donors' samples. Sequencing was done on a sample of naive CD4+ T cells from PBMCs. The sample's subset: CD45RA+ positively selected. Here the CDR3 DNA reads TGTGCCAGCAGCGTAGCAGGGTTCGGTCAGCCCCAGCATTTT. Encoded protein: CASSVAGFGQPQHF.